This T cell receptor beta chain was obtained from a study of T cell changes during pregnancy in multiple sclerosis. This clone showed up just once. Measured with immunoSEQ multiplex PCR; TCRdb has only the in-frame clones, and not every one. The table shows approximately 40,000 clones, with around 96% occurring only once. V gave up 7 bases and J gave up 5 bases; unmatched junction bases: 12. Germline CDR1 is ENHRY and CDR2 is SYGVKD. This CDR3 has 15 amino acids. This specimen was peripheral blood, taken in the second trimester of pregnancy. The J gene is TRBJ2-7, the V gene TRBV10-3, with 9 bases that match TRBD2. This TCR was sampled from a female donor with multiple sclerosis, enrolled in a pregnancy study. The CDR3 reads CAIIALAGPTHEQYF. CDR3 nucleotides: TGTGCCATCATTGCACTAGCGGGCCCCACCCACGAGCAGTACTTC.